This TCR beta chain was found in a study of blood T cell repertoires in COVID-19. About the study: COVID-19 samples collected from the United States, Italy and Spain covered acute and convalescent phases. In each case, the material was cDNA or gDNA derived from T cells, B-cell-depleted T cells, or PBMCs.

This clone was found a few times. V shed 4 bases and J shed 6 bases, with 15 bases lying between them. Germline loops: CDR1 KGHDR, CDR2 SFDVKD. The CDR3 has 15 amino acids. Sequencing used immunoSEQ multiplex PCR; TCRdb keeps in-frame clones, though not all of them. The sample has some 520,000 clones; 85% to 90% are singletons. Seattle researchers signed up patients amid active infection and tracked them longitudinally. This chain joins TRBV24-1 and TRBJ2-1; tentative D call: TRBD2 (6 bases). The sequence derives from a man aged 18 to 29 with COVID-19, enrolled during active disease. Sequencing used peripheral blood. CDR3 sequence reads: CATSDQRAGGNEQFF. The CDR3 DNA is TGTGCCACCAGTGACCAGCGGGCCGGGGGCAATGAGCAGTTCTTC.